The 30 T cell receptor beta chains reported below all come from one sample, sequenced in a study of identical twins (dated by TCRdb to the mid-2010s). The library was built by means of 5' RACE. The run used an Illumina HiSeq 2000. TCRdb handled the public reads itself, with Q25 trimming in fastp and clone calling in MiXCR, and kept productive beta chains. Rows are unified per CDR3 protein, each entry keeping the most common DNA and genes. The sample table records about 460,000 distinct CDR3 sequences; approximately 15% of these occur just once. The ten largest clones capture 0.5% to 0.65% of the sample. The same sample was also used in a study of yellow fever vaccine responses in identical twins.

Sample: CD4+ T cells sorted from blood. The receptor set was obtained from a young woman in good health.

The CDR3 region is CSVEIGTDTQYF. CDR3 bases: TGCAGCGTTGAAATTGGCACAGATACGCAGTATTTT. The chain is built from TRBV29-1 and TRBJ2-3, with D uncertain. Deletions cut 2 bases from V and 1 base from J, with 4 bases between. CDR3 length equals 12 residues. Germline-derived CDR1 and CDR2 are SQVTM and ANQGSEA.

This clonotype was picked up a small number of times. V usage is TRBV7-2 and J usage is TRBJ2-7, with TRBD1 matching 7 bases. This CDR3 spans 14 amino acids. Germline V gene sequence: CDR1 SGHTA, CDR2 FQGNSA. After removal of 4 bases from V and 3 bases from J, the junction contained 6 bases not matched to a gene. CDR3 nucleotide sequence: TGTGCCAGCAGCTACGGACAGGCCCGCTACGAGCAGTACTTC. It encodes CASSYGQARYEQYF.

This clonotype was observed a few times. The chain joins TRBV6-2 or TRBV6-3 to TRBJ1-4; no clear D. Germline CDR1 reads MNHEY; CDR2 reads SVGEGT. The ends were cut back, 0 bases at V and 0 bases at J, with 17 bases in the middle. The CDR3 sequence is 19 residues long. This CDR3 reads CASSYSWVNQAATNEKLFF. For the CDR3, the DNA is TGTGCCAGCAGTTACTCGTGGGTGAACCAAGCTGCAACTAATGAAAAACTGTTTTTT.

In its sample, this clonotype was seen a few times. Since a much larger clone is just one base distant, this may be a read error. The J gene is TRBJ2-5, the V gene TRBV12-3 or TRBV12-4; 8 bases map to TRBD2. This CDR3 contains 18 residues. The chain's CDR3 is CTSSLAGRSGAPSETQYF. Here the CDR3 DNA reads TGTACCAGCAGTTTAGCGGGACGATCCGGGGCCCCCTCGGAGACCCAGTACTTC.

This clonotype showed up many times. The V and J genes are TRBV7-2 and TRBJ1-2, with D perhaps TRBD1 (5 bases). Germline lookup yields CDR1 SGHTA and CDR2 FQGNSA. CDR3 length: 13 amino acids. Trimming took 5 bases from V and 6 from J, leaving 13 bases between them. The CDR3 here is CASSQTAINGYTF. In DNA form, the CDR3 reads TGTGCCAGCAGCCAGACAGCTATTAATGGCTACACCTTC.

This clonotype has at least ten counts. The chain recombines TRBV5-1 with TRBJ2-7; tentatively, D is TRBD1 (6 bases). Germline assignment: CDR1 SGHRS and CDR2 YFSETQ. V lost 2 bases, J lost 4 bases, and 10 bases lay in between. CDR3 length: 13 residues. The CDR3: CASSLDRIYEQYF. CDR3 nucleotides: TGCGCCAGCAGCTTAGACAGGATATACGAGCAGTACTTC.

This clonotype came up a few times. V usage is TRBV20-1 and J usage is TRBJ2-3; D gene ambiguous. V was trimmed by 1 base and J by 0 bases, leaving 8 bases between them. Germline loops: CDR1 DFQATT, CDR2 SNEGSKA (reference sequence). The CDR3 extends over 14 amino acids. For the CDR3, the DNA is TGCAGTGCTAGAGGGGAAACTAGCACAGATACGCAGTATTTT. Its protein is CSARGETSTDTQYF.

V gene TRBV3-1 combines with J gene TRBJ2-5, with a weak D call TRBD1 (8 bases). This CDR3 is 15 amino acids long. Trimming took 4 bases from V and 4 from J, leaving 16 bases between them. The germline gives CDR1 LGHDT, CDR2 YNNKEL (reference sequence). The CDR3 DNA sequence: TGTGCCAGCAGCCGTCGGACAGGGAGGGGAGAGACCCAGTACTTC. Protein product: CASSRRTGRGETQYF.

The chain uses TRBV24-1 and TRBJ2-5; TRBD1 matches 7 bases. The germline V gene encodes CDR1 KGHDR and CDR2 SFDVKD. The CDR3 is made up of 21 amino acids. The V segment lost 1 base and the J segment 5 bases; nucleotides outside the gene matches: 24. CDR3: CATSDLIPQYQGGRSEETQYF. CDR3 DNA sequence: TGTGCCACCAGTGATTTAATTCCACAATACCAAGGGGGCCGATCAGAGGAGACCCAGTACTTC.

This clonotype was picked up one time. This chain joins TRBV10-3 and TRBJ1-5; no reliable D call. CDR3 length equals 14 residues. The V gene's germline CDR1 is ENHRY and CDR2 SYGVKD. Trimming pared 8 bases from V and 7 bases from J, leaving 18 bases between. The CDR3 loop reads CAISRAAVDQPQHF. CDR3 nucleotide sequence: TGTGCCATCTCCCGTGCGGCAGTCGACCAGCCCCAGCATTTT.

There are many counts of this clonotype. The J gene is TRBJ1-6, the V gene TRBV10-3; D call uncertain. V was cut by 3 bases and J by 8 bases, with 5 bases left in between. The CDR3 has 12 residues. The germline gives CDR1 ENHRY, CDR2 SYGVKD. This CDR3 is CAISEGDSPLHF. The CDR3 bases are TGTGCCATCAGTGAAGGAGATTCACCCCTCCACTTT.

The CDR3 sequence is CASSTTQGLNEVEETQYF. The CDR3 coding sequence is TGTGCCAGCAGTACCACACAGGGGCTAAACGAGGTGGAAGAGACCCAGTACTTC. The V call is TRBV12-3 or TRBV12-4, the J call TRBJ2-5, with 7 bases aligning to TRBD1. This CDR3 is 18 amino acids long. Trimming took 5 bases from V and 3 from J; bases not matched to a gene: 18.

This clonotype was seen more than once but under ten times. J is TRBJ2-7 and V is TRBV11-1; 14 bases align to TRBD2. Germline-derived CDR1 and CDR2 are SGHAT and FQDESV (reference sequence). The CDR3 sequence is 21 residues long. Trimming took 3 bases from V and 3 from J; bases not matched to a gene: 19. The CDR3 protein is CASSLHPPGTSGRMWSYEQYF. For the CDR3, the DNA is TGTGCCAGCAGCTTGCACCCCCCCGGGACTAGCGGGAGAATGTGGAGCTACGAGCAGTACTTC.

V usage is TRBV7-9 and J usage is TRBJ2-2; no reliable D call. This CDR3 spans 14 amino acids. Germline CDR1 and CDR2: SEHNR and FQNEAQ (reference sequence). V shed 4 bases and J shed 1 base, with 7 bases lying between them. The CDR3 protein is CASSSVKNTGELFF. The CDR3 DNA sequence: TGTGCCAGCAGCTCCGTAAAGAACACCGGGGAGCTGTTTTTT.

This clonotype was seen more than once but under ten times. This sequence joins TRBV11-2 and TRBJ2-7, with TRBD1 matching over 8 bases. Germline V gene lookup returns CDR1 SGHAT and CDR2 FQNNGV. The CDR3 is made up of 13 amino acids. With V trimmed by 8 bases and J by 5 bases, 8 bases remained unmatched. CDR3 DNA: TGTGCCAGCCAGGGGGCTGGGCGCAACGAGCAGTACTTC. It codes for CASQGAGRNEQYF.

This clonotype was seen more than once but under ten times. V usage is TRBV29-1 and J usage is TRBJ2-1, with TRBD2 matching over 10 bases. The V gene end was trimmed by 3 bases and the J gene end by 3 bases; junction bases not matched to a gene: 2. CDR1 is SQVTM, CDR2 ANQGSEA, per germline. The CDR3 consists of 14 residues. The CDR3 sequence: CSVDLAGGYNEQFF. Here the CDR3 DNA reads TGCAGCGTTGATTTAGCGGGAGGCTACAATGAGCAGTTCTTC.

This clonotype has ten or more counts. This rearrangement joins TRBV6-1 to TRBJ2-1; 14 positions agree with TRBD2. Per germline, CDR1 MNHNS and CDR2 SASEGT. This CDR3 has 14 amino acids. After removal of 8 bases from V and 9 bases from J, the junction contained 6 bases not matched to a gene. The CDR3: CASRGLAGVSEQFF. CDR3 nucleotides: TGTGCCAGCCGGGGACTAGCGGGAGTTAGTGAGCAGTTCTTC.

In this sample, this clonotype turned up a few times. The genes are TRBV25-1 and TRBJ2-3, with TRBD2 identical over 8 bases. V was pared by 5 bases and J by 5 bases, with 15 bases of the junction left unmatched. The germline CDR1 and CDR2 sequences are MGHDK and SYGVNS. This CDR3 spans 17 amino acids. CDR3 in amino acids: CASSPFRSAGGIDTQYF. The DNA for the CDR3 is TGTGCCAGCAGTCCCTTCCGGTCGGCGGGGGGTATAGATACGCAGTATTTT.

CDR3 nucleotide sequence: TGTGCCAGCAGCTTAAGGGGGGGGCTAGCGGGCCTGGTGAGCACAGATACGCAGTATTTT. Residues: CASSLRGGLAGLVSTDTQYF. This chain links TRBV7-3 with TRBJ2-3; 8 nucleotides align to TRBD2. Looked up from germline, CDR1 is SGHTA and CDR2 is FQGTGA. V was pared by 1 base and J by 0 bases, with 15 bases of the junction left unmatched. The CDR3 runs 20 residues.

This clonotype was observed many times. This chain joins TRBV20-1 and TRBJ2-7; 11 bases are a match to TRBD2. J gave up 0 bases and V 6 bases, and 4 bases lay outside the gene matches. In germline, CDR1 is DFQATT, CDR2 SNEGSKA (reference sequence). The CDR3 sequence is 14 residues long. The CDR3, as DNA: TGCAGTGCCGGGACTAGCGGAGTCTCCTACGAGCAGTACTTC. It is translated as CSAGTSGVSYEQYF.

This clonotype was counted between two and nine times. This chain joins TRBV10-3 and TRBJ2-1; 7 bases align to TRBD1. The CDR3 extends over 16 amino acids. The V segment lost 2 bases and the J segment 7 bases; nucleotides outside the gene matches: 11. Germline CDR1 ENHRY, CDR2 SYGVKD. CDR3 amino acids: CAISEELAGGLNEQFF. The DNA for the CDR3 is TGTGCCATCAGTGAGGAGTTGGCAGGGGGTTTGAATGAGCAGTTCTTC.

The rearrangement links TRBV20-1 to TRBJ2-4, with 9 bases aligning to TRBD2. The junction had 1 base not matched to a gene; V was cut back by 0 bases and J by 4 bases. The CDR3 has 14 amino acids. Germline CDR1 is DFQATT and CDR2 is SNEGSKA (reference sequence). Here the CDR3 reads CSARERGGKNIQYF. The CDR3 DNA sequence: TGCAGTGCTAGAGAGCGGGGGGGTAAAAACATTCAGTACTTC.

The chain joins TRBV7-2 to TRBJ1-2, with 9 positions matching TRBD1. The germline V gene encodes CDR1 SGHTA and CDR2 FQGNSA. The CDR3 is 13 residues long. Unmatched junction bases numbered 6, after V lost 5 bases and J lost 8 bases. In DNA, the CDR3 is TGTGCCAGCAGCCAGACAGGGGGTTTGGGCTACACCTTC. This codes for CASSQTGGLGYTF.

Notes on this clonotype: A read error may account for a junction end that differs from germline. V is TRBV15 and J is TRBJ2-7; the D is unclear. The CDR3 is 15 residues long. The germline V gene encodes CDR1 LNHNV and CDR2 YYDKDF (reference sequence). Here the CDR3 DNA reads TGTGCCGCCAGCAGAGATCCCCAGCAAACCTACGAGCAGTACTTC. It encodes CAASRDPQQTYEQYF. Together with reference TRBV15 and TRBJ2-7, the CDR3 gives the full variable domain: DAMVIQNPRYQVTQFGKPVTLSCSQTLNHNVMYWYQQKSSQAPKLLFHYYDKDFNNEADTPDNFQSRRPNTSFCFLDIRSPGLGDTAMYLCAASRDPQQTYEQYFGPGTRLTVT.

The chain links TRBV18 to TRBJ2-1, with D possibly matching TRBD2 (6 bases). V was clipped by 5 bases and J by 5 bases, with 13 bases between them. CDR3 length: 14 residues. CDR1 and CDR2 from the germline V gene are KGHSH and LQKENI. The CDR3 is CASSKGLDNNEQFF. The CDR3 DNA sequence: TGTGCCAGCTCAAAGGGACTGGATAACAATGAGCAGTTCTTC.

The chain combines TRBV5-1 with TRBJ1-4; D gene unclear. Trimming stripped 0 bases from V and 0 bases from J, with 9 bases between. The germline gives CDR1 SGHRS, CDR2 YFSETQ. This CDR3 comprises 16 residues. The CDR3 spells CASSLAVGATNEKLFF. CDR3 coding DNA: TGCGCCAGCAGCTTGGCCGTCGGTGCAACTAATGAAAAACTGTTTTTT.

This clonotype was seen at least ten times. The rearrangement links TRBV12-3 or TRBV12-4 to TRBJ2-1, with 9 bases matching TRBD2. Unmatched junction bases numbered 8, after V lost 6 bases and J lost 2 bases. The CDR3 sequence is 16 residues long. The CDR3 nucleotides are TGTGCCAGCAGCAGACTAGCGGCCCTACCCTACAATGAGCAGTTCTTC. It codes for CASSRLAALPYNEQFF.

This rearrangement joins TRBV18 to TRBJ2-4; 9 bases line up with TRBD2. Germline-derived CDR1 and CDR2 are KGHSH and LQKENI. V lost 4 bases, J lost 4 bases, and 8 bases stayed unmatched. CDR3 size: 16 residues. The DNA of the CDR3 is TGTGCCAGCTCACTTAACTCTAGCGGGAAGAAAAACATTCAGTACTTC. This encodes CASSLNSSGKKNIQYF.

This clonotype was seen a few times. This sequence joins TRBV20-1 and TRBJ2-7; TRBD1 matches 9 bases. The CDR3 has 14 amino acids. CDR1 and CDR2 from the germline V gene are DFQATT and SNEGSKA (reference sequence). V trimming: 3 bases; J trimming: 3 bases; junction bases outside the gene matches: 6. The CDR3 here is CSASPGQGVYEQYF. The CDR3 DNA follows: TGCAGTGCTAGCCCGGGACAGGGAGTCTACGAGCAGTACTTC.

The rearrangement joins TRBV29-1 to TRBJ1-4; 7 bases are shared with TRBD1. Germline CDR1 is SQVTM and CDR2 is ANQGSEA. The CDR3 consists of 14 residues. V was clipped by 4 bases and J by 6 bases; unmatched bases: 8. In DNA, the CDR3 is TGCAGCGTTGTAGAGGACAGGTCCTATGAAAAACTGTTTTTT. Its translation: CSVVEDRSYEKLFF.